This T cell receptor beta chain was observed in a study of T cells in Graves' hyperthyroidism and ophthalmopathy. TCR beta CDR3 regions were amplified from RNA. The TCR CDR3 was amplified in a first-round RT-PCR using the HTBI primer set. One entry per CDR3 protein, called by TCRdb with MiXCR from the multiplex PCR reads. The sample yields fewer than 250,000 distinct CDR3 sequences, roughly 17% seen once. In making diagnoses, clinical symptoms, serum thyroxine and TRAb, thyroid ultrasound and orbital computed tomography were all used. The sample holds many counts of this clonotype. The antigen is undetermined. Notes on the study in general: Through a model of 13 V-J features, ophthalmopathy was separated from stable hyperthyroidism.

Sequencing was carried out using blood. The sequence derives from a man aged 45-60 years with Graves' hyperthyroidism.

CDR3 in DNA: TGTGCCAGCAGCACCAGGGAAGACACTGAAGCTTTCTTT. This translates into CASSTREDTEAFF. The V call is TRBV7-2, the J call TRBJ1-1; weak D call: TRBD1 (5 bases). Per germline, CDR1 SGHTA and CDR2 FQGNSA. The CDR3 is made up of 13 amino acids. V was pared by 5 bases and J by 3 bases, with 10 bases between.